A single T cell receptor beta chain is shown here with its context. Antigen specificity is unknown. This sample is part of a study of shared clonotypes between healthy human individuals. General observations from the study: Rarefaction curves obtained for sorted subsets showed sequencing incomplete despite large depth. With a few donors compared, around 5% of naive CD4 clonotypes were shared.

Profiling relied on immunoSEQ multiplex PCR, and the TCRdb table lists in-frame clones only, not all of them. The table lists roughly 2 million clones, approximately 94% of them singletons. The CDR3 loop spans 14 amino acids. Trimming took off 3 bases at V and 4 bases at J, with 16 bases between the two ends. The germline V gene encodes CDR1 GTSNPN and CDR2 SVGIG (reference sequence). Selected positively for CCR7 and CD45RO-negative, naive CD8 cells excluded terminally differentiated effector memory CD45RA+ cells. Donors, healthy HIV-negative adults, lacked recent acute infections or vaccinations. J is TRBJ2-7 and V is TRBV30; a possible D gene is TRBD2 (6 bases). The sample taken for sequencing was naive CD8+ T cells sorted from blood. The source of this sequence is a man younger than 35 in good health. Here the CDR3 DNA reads TGTGCCTGGAGCCGCCGGGGGATCCGGTACGAGCAGTACTTC. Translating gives CAWSRRGIRYEQYF.